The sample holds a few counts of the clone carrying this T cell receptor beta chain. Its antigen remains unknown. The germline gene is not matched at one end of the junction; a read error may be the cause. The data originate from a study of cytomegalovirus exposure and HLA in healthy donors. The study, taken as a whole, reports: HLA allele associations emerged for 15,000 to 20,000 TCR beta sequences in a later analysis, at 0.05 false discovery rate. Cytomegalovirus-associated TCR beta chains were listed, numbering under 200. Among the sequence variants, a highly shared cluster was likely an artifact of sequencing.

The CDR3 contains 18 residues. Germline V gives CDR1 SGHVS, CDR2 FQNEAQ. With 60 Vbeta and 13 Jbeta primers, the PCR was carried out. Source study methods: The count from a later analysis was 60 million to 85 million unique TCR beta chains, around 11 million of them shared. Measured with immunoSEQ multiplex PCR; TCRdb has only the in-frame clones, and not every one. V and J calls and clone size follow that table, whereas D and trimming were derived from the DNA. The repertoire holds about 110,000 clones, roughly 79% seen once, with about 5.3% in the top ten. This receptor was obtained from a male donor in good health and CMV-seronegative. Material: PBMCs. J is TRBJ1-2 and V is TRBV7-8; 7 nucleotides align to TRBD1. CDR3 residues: CASSPQGAGTAMPYGYTF. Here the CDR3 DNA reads TGCGCCAGCAGCCCCCAGGGCGCCGGGACAGCAATGCCCTATGGCTACACCTTC. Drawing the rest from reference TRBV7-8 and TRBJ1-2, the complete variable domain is GAGVSQSPRYKVAKRGQDVALRCDPISGHVSLFWYQQALGQGPEFLTYFQNEAQLDKSGLPSDRFFAERPEGSVSTLKIQRTQQEDSAVYLCASSPQGAGTAMPYGYTFGSGTRLTVV.